This is a list of T cell receptor beta chains from one sample in a study of T cells in Graves' hyperthyroidism and ophthalmopathy. MiXCR was run by TCRdb on the multiplex PCR reads, yielding one entry per CDR3 protein. The sample has approximately 600,000 distinct CDR3 sequences; 13% to 15% are singletons. Specimen: blood. These receptor sequences come from a woman aged 18-35 years with Graves' ophthalmopathy. Both conserved end residues are part of each CDR3. A D gene is named only where the DNA matches it firmly. Some rows have no size entry. The others give once, few or many, or a class for an expanded clone.

d_gene: -; abundance: many; j_gene: TRBJ2-3; v_gene: TRBV3-1; CDR3aa: CASSPHRESADTQYF; CDR3nt: TGTGCCAGCAGCCCCCATCGGGAATCCGCAGATACGCAGTATTTT
d_gene: -; abundance: few; j_gene: TRBJ2-2; v_gene: TRBV4-1; CDR3aa: CASSRTGAGNLNTGELFF; CDR3nt: TGCGCCAGCAGCCGGACGGGCGCAGGGAACCTGAACACCGGGGAGCTGTTTTTT
d_gene: -; abundance: few; j_gene: TRBJ1-1; v_gene: TRBV6-6; CDR3aa: CASSYHPVNTEAFF; CDR3nt: TGTGCCAGCAGTTACCATCCGGTGAACACTGAAGCTTTCTTT
d_gene: TRBD2; abundance: -; j_gene: TRBJ2-7; v_gene: TRBV19; CDR3aa: CASSPRGLAGGYEQYF; CDR3nt: TGTGCCAGTAGTCCACGAGGACTAGCGGGAGGGTACGAGCAGTACTTC
d_gene: -; abundance: many; j_gene: TRBJ2-5; v_gene: TRBV7-9; CDR3aa: CASSPEGGRVQETQYF; CDR3nt: TGTGCCAGCAGCCCCGAGGGCGGACGGGTCCAAGAGACCCAGTACTTC
d_gene: TRBD2; abundance: many; j_gene: TRBJ2-3; v_gene: TRBV27; CDR3aa: CASREREELDTQYF; CDR3nt: TGTGCCAGCAGAGAGCGGGAGGAATTAGATACGCAGTATTTT
d_gene: -; abundance: many; j_gene: TRBJ2-6; v_gene: TRBV12-3/TRBV12-4; CDR3aa: CASSPIHGSGANVLTF; CDR3nt: TGTGCCAGCAGTCCTATACATGGCTCTGGGGCCAACGTCCTGACTTTC
d_gene: TRBD1; abundance: many; j_gene: TRBJ1-1; v_gene: TRBV29-1; CDR3aa: CSVEIIGTGVTEAFF; CDR3nt: TGCAGCGTTGAGATTATCGGGACAGGGGTCACTGAAGCTTTCTTT
d_gene: TRBD1; abundance: -; j_gene: TRBJ2-7; v_gene: TRBV9; CDR3aa: CASSVAGTGRYEQYF; CDR3nt: TGTGCCAGCAGCGTCGCCGGGACAGGGCGGTACGAGCAGTACTTC
d_gene: -; abundance: -; j_gene: TRBJ2-5; v_gene: TRBV29-1; CDR3aa: CSVEAIKETQYF; CDR3nt: TGCAGCGTTGAAGCCATCAAAGAGACCCAGTACTTC
d_gene: TRBD2; abundance: -; j_gene: TRBJ2-7; v_gene: TRBV20-1; CDR3aa: CSAVLAGVPYEQYF; CDR3nt: TGCAGTGCTGTACTAGCGGGAGTTCCCTACGAGCAGTACTTC
d_gene: -; abundance: many; j_gene: TRBJ1-2; v_gene: TRBV6-1; CDR3aa: CASSPTSHPNYGYTF; CDR3nt: TGTGCCAGCAGCCCCACGAGTCACCCTAACTATGGCTACACCTTC
d_gene: -; abundance: many; j_gene: TRBJ1-5; v_gene: TRBV30; CDR3aa: CAWSGQAVEPQHF; CDR3nt: TGTGCCTGGAGTGGGCAAGCCGTTGAGCCCCAGCATTTT
d_gene: TRBD2; abundance: many; j_gene: TRBJ2-2; v_gene: TRBV7-9; CDR3aa: CASSQGRREPYTGELFF; CDR3nt: TGTGCCAGCAGTCAAGGTCGGCGGGAGCCTTACACCGGGGAGCTGTTTTTT
d_gene: -; abundance: many; j_gene: TRBJ2-2; v_gene: TRBV28; CDR3aa: CASRPPTYTGELFF; CDR3nt: TGTGCCAGCAGGCCCCCTACTTACACCGGGGAGCTGTTTTTT
d_gene: TRBD2; abundance: many; j_gene: TRBJ2-5; v_gene: TRBV6-1; CDR3aa: CASTQTSGTQETQYF; CDR3nt: TGTGCCAGCACCCAGACTAGCGGGACTCAAGAGACCCAGTACTTC
d_gene: -; abundance: many; j_gene: TRBJ1-5; v_gene: TRBV28; CDR3aa: CASSLLGRFGSTAAQPQHF; CDR3nt: TGTGCCAGCAGTTTATTGGGGCGGTTCGGCAGCACTGCGGCACAGCCCCAGCATTTT
d_gene: -; abundance: many; j_gene: TRBJ1-1; v_gene: TRBV27; CDR3aa: CASSLWEGYTEAFF; CDR3nt: TGTGCCAGCAGTTTATGGGAGGGTTACACTGAAGCTTTCTTT
d_gene: -; abundance: -; j_gene: TRBJ2-1; v_gene: TRBV27; CDR3aa: CASPESEQFF; CDR3nt: TGTGCCAGCCCGGAGAGTGAGCAGTTCTTC
d_gene: -; abundance: many; j_gene: TRBJ2-7; v_gene: TRBV6-1; CDR3aa: CASSLLIDGYYEQYF; CDR3nt: TGTGCCAGCAGTCTATTAATAGACGGGTATTACGAGCAGTACTTC
d_gene: TRBD1; abundance: few; j_gene: TRBJ2-1; v_gene: TRBV12-3/TRBV12-4; CDR3aa: CASSRTRDRGSHYEQFF; CDR3nt: TGTGCCAGCAGCCGAACCCGGGACAGGGGGAGTCATTATGAGCAGTTCTTC
d_gene: -; abundance: many; j_gene: TRBJ1-1; v_gene: TRBV14; CDR3aa: CASSQEWGNTEAFF; CDR3nt: TGTGCCAGCAGCCAAGAGTGGGGAAACACTGAAGCTTTCTTT
d_gene: -; abundance: -; j_gene: TRBJ1-4; v_gene: TRBV7-9; CDR3aa: CASSLSFEKLFF; CDR3nt: TGTGCCAGCAGCTTAAGCTTTGAAAAACTGTTTTTT
d_gene: -; abundance: -; j_gene: TRBJ1-4; v_gene: TRBV5-1; CDR3aa: CASSLVPQTNEKLFF; CDR3nt: TGCGCCAGCAGCTTGGTGCCACAAACTAATGAAAAACTGTTTTTT
d_gene: -; abundance: few; j_gene: TRBJ1-5; v_gene: TRBV7-2; CDR3aa: CASSLLGIDQPQHF; CDR3nt: TGTGCCAGCAGCCTGTTAGGGATTGATCAGCCCCAGCATTTT
d_gene: -; abundance: -; j_gene: TRBJ2-1; v_gene: TRBV20-1; CDR3aa: CSARDQGEQFF; CDR3nt: TGCAGTGCTAGAGATCAGGGTGAACAGTTCTTC
d_gene: -; abundance: many; j_gene: TRBJ2-7; v_gene: TRBV7-9; CDR3aa: CASSLGGDLVIYEQYF; CDR3nt: TGTGCCAGCAGCTTGGGGGGCGATTTGGTGATCTACGAGCAGTACTTC
d_gene: -; abundance: many; j_gene: TRBJ2-7; v_gene: TRBV28; CDR3aa: CASSSNTGIIYEQYF; CDR3nt: TGTGCCAGCAGTTCCAATACCGGGATTATCTACGAGCAGTACTTC
d_gene: -; abundance: few; j_gene: TRBJ2-2; v_gene: TRBV24-1; CDR3aa: CATSLGSNTGELFF; CDR3nt: TGTGCCACCAGCTTGGGGTCGAACACCGGGGAGCTGTTTTTT
d_gene: -; abundance: -; j_gene: TRBJ1-5; v_gene: TRBV2; CDR3aa: CASSQPGSTQPQHF; CDR3nt: TGTGCCAGCAGCCAACCGGGATCCACTCAGCCCCAGCATTTT
d_gene: TRBD2; abundance: many; j_gene: TRBJ2-7; v_gene: TRBV27; CDR3aa: CASRPARRPGGGEQYF; CDR3nt: TGTGCCAGCAGGCCGGCCCGGCGGCCGGGAGGGGGCGAGCAGTACTTC
d_gene: TRBD2; abundance: -; j_gene: TRBJ2-3; v_gene: TRBV6-2/TRBV6-3; CDR3aa: CASSYPTSGRAMLDTDTQYF; CDR3nt: TGTGCCAGCAGTTACCCGACTAGCGGGAGGGCCATGTTGGATACAGATACGCAGTATTTT
d_gene: TRBD2; abundance: -; j_gene: TRBJ2-7; v_gene: TRBV6-2/TRBV6-3; CDR3aa: CASKGLAGVAPPYEQYF; CDR3nt: TGTGCCAGCAAGGGACTAGCGGGAGTAGCCCCCCCCTACGAGCAGTACTTC
d_gene: -; abundance: many; j_gene: TRBJ1-1; v_gene: TRBV12-3/TRBV12-4; CDR3aa: CASSLGRRLTEAFF; CDR3nt: TGTGCCAGCAGTTTAGGTCGCAGGCTTACTGAAGCTTTCTTT
d_gene: -; abundance: many; j_gene: TRBJ1-5; v_gene: TRBV28; CDR3aa: CASSITPGVSNQPQHF; CDR3nt: TGTGCCAGCAGTATTACCCCAGGGGTAAGCAATCAGCCCCAGCATTTT
d_gene: -; abundance: many; j_gene: TRBJ2-1; v_gene: TRBV7-9; CDR3aa: CASSHRRYMADPQFF; CDR3nt: TGTGCCAGCAGCCACCGCCGGTATATGGCGGACCCGCAGTTCTTC
d_gene: -; abundance: -; j_gene: TRBJ2-5; v_gene: TRBV27; CDR3aa: CASSLYWREKRETQYF; CDR3nt: TGTGCCAGCAGTTTATATTGGCGAGAGAAGAGAGAGACCCAGTACTTC
d_gene: -; abundance: once; j_gene: TRBJ1-1; v_gene: TRBV20-1; CDR3aa: CSASPVNTEAFF; CDR3nt: TGCAGTGCTAGTCCGGTGAACACTGAAGCTTTCTTT
d_gene: -; abundance: many; j_gene: TRBJ2-1; v_gene: TRBV6-1; CDR3aa: CASSDSIAPGPYNEQFF; CDR3nt: TGTGCCAGCAGTGATTCCATCGCCCCCGGGCCTTACAATGAGCAGTTCTTC
d_gene: TRBD2; abundance: -; j_gene: TRBJ2-1; v_gene: TRBV28; CDR3aa: CASRETSGRNEQFF; CDR3nt: TGTGCCAGCAGGGAGACTAGCGGGAGGAATGAGCAGTTCTTC
d_gene: -; abundance: many; j_gene: TRBJ2-5; v_gene: TRBV20-1; CDR3aa: CSAPTGRTQYF; CDR3nt: TGCAGTGCTCCGACTGGGAGGACCCAGTACTTC
d_gene: -; abundance: many; j_gene: TRBJ1-6; v_gene: TRBV7-8; CDR3aa: CASSLDSPLHF; CDR3nt: TGTGCCAGCAGCTTAGATTCACCCCTCCACTTT
d_gene: TRBD2; abundance: -; j_gene: TRBJ2-1; v_gene: TRBV20-1; CDR3aa: CSARTSGLPGNEQFF; CDR3nt: TGCAGTGCCAGGACTAGCGGGTTGCCGGGGAATGAGCAGTTCTTC
d_gene: -; abundance: many; j_gene: TRBJ1-1; v_gene: TRBV6-6; CDR3aa: CASSYRPRVRGTEAFF; CDR3nt: TGTGCCAGCAGTTACCGGCCCAGGGTAAGAGGCACTGAAGCTTTCTTT
d_gene: TRBD1; abundance: few; j_gene: TRBJ1-1; v_gene: TRBV19; CDR3aa: CASNLLDEGAPNTEAFF; CDR3nt: TGTGCCAGTAACTTATTAGATGAGGGGGCACCGAACACTGAAGCTTTCTTT
d_gene: -; abundance: many; j_gene: TRBJ2-7; v_gene: TRBV7-9; CDR3aa: CASSWRTEGYEQYF; CDR3nt: TGTGCCAGCAGCTGGAGGACCGAGGGCTACGAGCAGTACTTC
d_gene: -; abundance: few; j_gene: TRBJ2-1; v_gene: TRBV4-3; CDR3aa: CASSQAPGTSFYNEQFF; CDR3nt: TGCGCCAGCAGCCAGGCCCCCGGGACCTCGTTTTACAATGAGCAGTTCTTC
d_gene: -; abundance: -; j_gene: TRBJ2-5; v_gene: TRBV15; CDR3aa: CATSRDLFRRQETQYF; CDR3nt: TGTGCCACCAGCAGAGATCTGTTCAGGAGACAAGAGACCCAGTACTTC
d_gene: -; abundance: many; j_gene: TRBJ1-1; v_gene: TRBV28; CDR3aa: CASSLWLRGAEAFF; CDR3nt: TGTGCCAGCAGTTTATGGCTCCGCGGGGCTGAAGCTTTCTTT
d_gene: -; abundance: few; j_gene: TRBJ1-6; v_gene: TRBV15; CDR3aa: CATSRDEADRNNSPLHF; CDR3nt: TGTGCCACCAGCAGAGACGAAGCTGACCGTAATAATTCACCCCTCCACTTT
d_gene: -; abundance: -; j_gene: TRBJ2-2; v_gene: TRBV9; CDR3aa: CASSPSGAPHTGELFF; CDR3nt: TGTGCCAGCAGCCCCTCGGGAGCCCCACACACCGGGGAGCTGTTTTTT
d_gene: -; abundance: many; j_gene: TRBJ2-2; v_gene: TRBV12-3/TRBV12-4; CDR3aa: CASSFSGGELFF; CDR3nt: TGTGCCAGCAGTTTCAGTGGAGGGGAGCTGTTTTTT
d_gene: -; abundance: -; j_gene: TRBJ2-1; v_gene: TRBV18; CDR3aa: CASSPSSKGPFWNEQFF; CDR3nt: TGTGCCAGCTCACCATCAAGTAAGGGGCCTTTTTGGAATGAGCAGTTCTTC
d_gene: -; abundance: many; j_gene: TRBJ2-7; v_gene: TRBV2; CDR3aa: CASSVAQGSSYEQYF; CDR3nt: TGTGCCAGCAGTGTAGCCCAGGGTAGCTCCTACGAGCAGTACTTC
d_gene: -; abundance: many; j_gene: TRBJ2-7; v_gene: TRBV2; CDR3aa: CASRVPLSINEQYF; CDR3nt: TGTGCCAGCCGCGTCCCCCTCTCTATTAACGAGCAGTACTTC